This entry describes one TCR beta chain. The target antigen is unknown. Germline V lookup: CDR1 MDHEN, CDR2 SYDVKM. This CDR3 has 13 residues. Germline trimming cut 4 bases from V and 3 bases from J; bases unmatched to any gene: 2. These data are taken from a study of beta chain features in type 1 diabetes. Study-wide points: Shortening of TCRB CDR3s, moderate but significant, appeared in all four CD4+ subsets of Type 1 diabetes patients. Within patients, naive, central memory and Treg TCRB repertoires seemed more similar than within healthy donors.

Sorting that relied on CD45RO/CCR7/CD25/CD127/CD95/CD27 yielded CD4+ naive, central memory, regulatory and stem cell-like memory cells. Of the isolated RNA, all was reverse transcribed, and so the sequenced material was expressed TCRB transcripts. The protocol was immunoSEQ multiplex PCR, while the TCRdb copy is restricted to in-frame clones and leaves out a portion. The data show roughly 240,000 clones, roughly 13% seen once. The rearrangement joins TRBV28 to TRBJ1-2, with 7 nucleotides matching TRBD1. The sequenced sample consisted of naive CD4+ T cells from blood. This receptor was obtained from a woman in her 40s in good health. The DNA of the CDR3 is TGTGCCAGCAGTTCAGGGACAGACTATGGCTACACCTTC. It specifies CASSSGTDYGYTF.